Presented here are 14 T cell receptor beta chains from one specimen sequenced in a study of blood T cell repertoires in COVID-19. TCRdb's copy holds only in-frame clones and misses some; the assay was immunoSEQ multiplex PCR. The sample has just over 650,000 clones; 70% to 90% are singletons. Sequenced sample: peripheral blood. The receptors originated from a woman between 18 and 29 years old with acute or convalescent COVID-19.

The rearrangement joins TRBV6-5 to TRBJ1-5, with 8 bases lining up with TRBD1. The V segment lost 6 bases and the J segment 6 bases; nucleotides outside the gene matches: 7. The CDR3 length is 14 residues. CDR1 and CDR2 (germline): MNHEY, SVGAGI. CDR3 coding DNA: TGTGCCAGCAGGCGACAGGGGCAGGGTCAGCCCCAGCATTTT. The encoded protein is CASRRQGQGQPQHF.

This clone was seen a few times. This chain joins TRBV9 and TRBJ1-2, with a tentative D call TRBD1 (5 bases). Germline V gives CDR1 SGDLS, CDR2 YYNGEE. The CDR3 runs 16 residues. Trimming pared 3 bases from V and 4 bases from J, leaving 19 bases between. The CDR3 spells CASSAAGGGLTYGYTF. For the CDR3, the DNA is TGTGCCAGCAGCGCAGCTGGGGGGGGACTGACCTATGGCTACACCTTC.

The rearrangement links TRBV5-1 to TRBJ2-7; 7 bases match TRBD1. This CDR3 has 14 amino acids. The V gene end was trimmed by 4 bases and the J gene end by 3 bases; junction bases not matched to a gene: 7. CDR1 is SGHRS and CDR2 is YFSETQ in the germline V gene. The CDR3, as DNA: TGCGCCAGCAGCCACGGACAGGTAGGCTACGAGCAGTACTTC. Protein product: CASSHGQVGYEQYF.

The gene calls are TRBV5-4 and TRBJ1-2; D unclear. The V end lost 1 base, the J end lost 5 bases, and 9 bases lay between the germline ends. The CDR3 covers 13 residues. Per the germline V gene, CDR1 is SGHNT and CDR2 is YYREEE (reference sequence). The CDR3 sequence is CASSLRGLYGYTF. The CDR3 DNA is TGTGCCAGCAGCTTGCGGGGTCTATATGGCTACACCTTC.

The chain joins TRBV6-1 to TRBJ1-1; no clear D gene. Trimming pared 3 bases from V and 8 bases from J, leaving 10 bases between. The CDR3 runs to 12 residues. CDR1 is MNHNS and CDR2 is SASEGT in the germline V gene. Here the CDR3 DNA reads TGTGCCAGCAGTGACAGGTACCTCGAAGCTTTCTTT. Translation: CASSDRYLEAFF.

The rearrangement links TRBV4-3 to TRBJ2-2; TRBD1 matches 8 bases. Germline values: CDR1 LGHNA, CDR2 YSLEER. The V segment lost 0 bases and the J segment 4 bases; nucleotides outside the gene matches: 19. The length of the CDR3 is 21 residues. This CDR3 is CASSQDGLMAGGGTSTGELFF. Written as DNA, the CDR3 is TGCGCCAGCAGCCAAGATGGGCTTATGGCAGGGGGCGGAACTAGCACCGGGGAGCTGTTTTTT.

The chain combines TRBV7-3 with TRBJ1-2; tentative D call: TRBD1 (6 bases). V gave up 3 bases and J gave up 1 base, with 12 bases separating them. The length of the CDR3 is 15 residues. From germline, CDR1 is SGHTA and CDR2 FQGTGA. The chain's CDR3 is CASSFSGQFNYGYTF. The CDR3 DNA follows: TGTGCCAGCAGCTTTTCCGGACAGTTTAACTATGGCTACACCTTC.

J is TRBJ2-3 and V is TRBV25-1; D perhaps matches TRBD2 (6 bases). Germline values: CDR1 MGHDK, CDR2 SYGVNS. V was pared by 3 bases and J by 5 bases, with 18 bases between. The CDR3 sequence is 16 residues long. This chain's CDR3 is CASSDARDWRVDTQYF. The CDR3 nucleotides read TGTGCCAGCAGTGACGCCCGGGACTGGCGCGTAGATACGCAGTATTTT. Variable domain in full (rest from reference TRBV25-1 and TRBJ2-3): EADIYQTPRYLVIGTGKKITLECSQTMGHDKMYWYQQDPGMELHLIHYSYGVNSTEKGDLSSESTVSRIRTEHFPLTLESARPSHTSQYLCASSDARDWRVDTQYFGPGTRLTVL.

The V gene is TRBV18, the J gene TRBJ2-2; possible D gene TRBD2, 5 bases. The V gene lost 4 bases and the J gene lost 2 bases, with 11 bases spanning the gap. Germline V gene sequence: CDR1 KGHSH, CDR2 LQKENI. The CDR3 contains 15 residues. The CDR3 sequence is CASSQTILNTGELFF. The CDR3 DNA reads as TGTGCCAGCTCACAGACTATACTTAACACCGGGGAGCTGTTTTTT.

The rearrangement uses TRBV5-6 and TRBJ1-6, with D unresolved. Trimming left V 4 bases short and J 3 bases short, with 11 bases between. The CDR3 runs 15 residues. The germline CDR1 and CDR2 sequences are SGHDT and YYEEEE. Here the CDR3 DNA reads TGTGCCAGCAGCCTAAAGCAAGTCTATAATTCACCCCTCCACTTT. Residues: CASSLKQVYNSPLHF. Complete variable domain (other parts from reference TRBV5-6 and TRBJ1-6): DAGVTQSPTHLIKTRGQQVTLRCSPKSGHDTVSWYQQALGQGPQFIFQYYEEEERQRGNFPDRFSGHQFPNYSSELNVNALLLGDSALYLCASSLKQVYNSPLHFGNGTRLTVT.

The gene calls are TRBV7-2 and TRBJ2-7; 7 bases are shared with TRBD1. The V segment lost 1 base and the J segment 2 bases; nucleotides outside the gene matches: 5. The CDR3 has 15 amino acids. The V gene's germline CDR1 is SGHTA and CDR2 FQGNSA. The CDR3 region has the DNA TGTGCCAGCAGCTTAGGGGGACAGCCGACCTACGAGCAGTACTTC. This codes for CASSLGGQPTYEQYF.

This chain connects TRBV4-1 to TRBJ2-7; 7 positions agree with TRBD2. J gave up 0 bases and V 4 bases, and 9 bases lay outside the gene matches. This CDR3 has 16 amino acids. Germline CDR1 reads MGHRA; CDR2 reads YSYEKL. CDR3: CASSRTIAGSSYEQYF. The CDR3 region has the DNA TGCGCCAGCAGCCGAACGATAGCGGGTAGCTCCTACGAGCAGTACTTC.

V usage is TRBV6-2 or TRBV6-3 and J usage is TRBJ1-3, with 7 bases matching TRBD1. CDR1 MNHEY and CDR2 SVGEGT come from the germline V gene. After removal of 0 bases from V and 8 bases from J, the junction contained 7 bases not matched to a gene. CDR3 length: 15 amino acids. Here the CDR3 DNA reads TGTGCCAGCAGTTACTCTCCCGGGACAGTTGACACCATATATTTT. It is translated as CASSYSPGTVDTIYF.

The chain is built from TRBV2 and TRBJ1-1; a possible D gene is TRBD1 (5 bases). The length of the CDR3 is 13 residues. The germline V and J ends were trimmed by 2 bases and 4 bases, with 8 bases remaining between them. The V gene's germline CDR1 is SNHLY and CDR2 FYNNEI. The CDR3 DNA is TGTGCCAGCAGTGAATTCAGGGCCACTGAAGCTTTCTTT. It translates to CASSEFRATEAFF.